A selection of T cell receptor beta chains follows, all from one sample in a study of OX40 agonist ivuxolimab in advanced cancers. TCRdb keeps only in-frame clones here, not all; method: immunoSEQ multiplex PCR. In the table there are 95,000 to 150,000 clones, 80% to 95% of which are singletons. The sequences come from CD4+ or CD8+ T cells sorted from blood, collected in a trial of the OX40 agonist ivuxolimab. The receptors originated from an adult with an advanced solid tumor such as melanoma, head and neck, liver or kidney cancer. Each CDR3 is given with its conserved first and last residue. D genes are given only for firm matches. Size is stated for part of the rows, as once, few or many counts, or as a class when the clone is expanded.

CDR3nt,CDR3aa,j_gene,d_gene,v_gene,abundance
TGTGCCAGCAGCTTTGGGGACAGGAACACCGGGGAGCTGTTTTTT,CASSFGDRNTGELFF,TRBJ2-2,TRBD1,TRBV5-8,.
TGTGCCAGCAGTTTGGCTAGCGGGGGGGTGTACAATGAGCAGTTCTTC,CASSLASGGVYNEQFF,TRBJ2-1,TRBD2,TRBV27,.
TGTGCCAGCAGTAGCGGGGCCTACGAGCAGTACTTC,CASSSGAYEQYF,TRBJ2-7,TRBD2,TRBV28,.
TGCAGCGCACAAAATACAGGGGGCGCGGCTGAAAAACTGTTTTTT,CSAQNTGGAAEKLFF,TRBJ1-4,TRBD1,TRBV29-1,few
TGTGCCACCAGCAGAGCCGGGAACACCGGGGAGCTGTTTTTT,CATSRAGNTGELFF,TRBJ2-2,.,TRBV15,.
TGCGCCAGCAGCGAGGGACTAGCTTCCACCGGGGAGCTGTTTTTT,CASSEGLASTGELFF,TRBJ2-2,TRBD2,TRBV5-1,.
TGTGCCAGCAGCCGGGACAGCGAATTTCAAGAGACCCAGTACTTC,CASSRDSEFQETQYF,TRBJ2-5,TRBD1,TRBV9,.
TGTGCCAGCCGTCGGATTAGCAATCAGCCCCAGCATTTT,CASRRISNQPQHF,TRBJ1-5,.,TRBV21-1,.
TGTGCCTGGAGCTCAGATCGGGATGCTGAAGCTTTCTTT,CAWSSDRDAEAFF,TRBJ1-1,.,TRBV30,.
TGTGCCAGCACAGCAGCGCTGGGCTATGGCTACACCTTC,CASTAALGYGYTF,TRBJ1-2,.,TRBV6-6,once
TGTGCCAGCAGTTTATTGGGACAGGGGGGCGCCTACGAGCAGTACTTC,CASSLLGQGGAYEQYF,TRBJ2-7,TRBD1,TRBV28,.
TGTGCCAGCTCACGTACGATGACAGATACGCAGTATTTT,CASSRTMTDTQYF,TRBJ2-3,.,TRBV18,.
TGTGCCAGCAGCATCACCGGGACAGCTAACTACGAGCAGTACTTC,CASSITGTANYEQYF,TRBJ2-7,TRBD1,TRBV5-5,.
TGTGCCAGCAGTTACGGAGGGGCAAGCACAGATACGCAGTATTTT,CASSYGGASTDTQYF,TRBJ2-3,.,TRBV6-6,.
TGTGCCAGCAGCCCCACGAGAGATACGCAGTATTTT,CASSPTRDTQYF,TRBJ2-3,.,TRBV7-9,.
TGTGCCAGCAGCGAAGCAGGGGGCGCGGGCACTGAAGCTTTCTTT,CASSEAGGAGTEAFF,TRBJ1-1,TRBD1,TRBV11-2,.
TGTGCCAGCAGTGGGCTTAGCCCCACAGATACGCAGTATTTT,CASSGLSPTDTQYF,TRBJ2-3,.,TRBV6-1,.
TGTGCCAGCAGATGGACAGTTAACAATCAGCCCCAGCATTTT,CASRWTVNNQPQHF,TRBJ1-5,.,TRBV2,.
TGTGCCAGCAGTGAGACACCCGGACCGTTCTATGGCTACACCTTC,CASSETPGPFYGYTF,TRBJ1-2,.,TRBV2,.
TGTGCCAGCAGCCAAGATCTATATACGCAGTATTTT,CASSQDLYTQYF,TRBJ2-3,.,TRBV4-2,.
TGTGCCAGCAGCTTAGCCGGGACTAGGCTGGGCGAGCAGTACTTC,CASSLAGTRLGEQYF,TRBJ2-7,TRBD2,TRBV7-9,.
TGCAGTGCTAGAGAAGGAAATGAGCAGTTCTTC,CSAREGNEQFF,TRBJ2-1,.,TRBV20-1,.
TGTGCCAGCAGCTCCTTAAGGTTACTAGCGGGAGAGGCGGGCACAGATACGCAGTATTTT,CASSSLRLLAGEAGTDTQYF,TRBJ2-3,TRBD2,TRBV9,.
TGTGCCAGCAGCTTACTAGCGGGAGACTACGAGCAGTACTTC,CASSLLAGDYEQYF,TRBJ2-7,TRBD2,TRBV5-4,.
TGTGCCACCAGCAGAACCACGCCGGGACTGAGAGGCTCCGGGGAGCTGTTTTTT,CATSRTTPGLRGSGELFF,TRBJ2-2,.,TRBV15,.
TGTGCCAGCTCACCGGACAGGGGGCATACTGAAGCTTTCTTT,CASSPDRGHTEAFF,TRBJ1-1,TRBD1,TRBV18,few
TGTGCCAGCAGCGCAACAGGGGGCATGGGTCAGCCCCAGCATTTT,CASSATGGMGQPQHF,TRBJ1-5,TRBD1,TRBV7-3,once
TGCGCCAGCAGCCAAGCGGGACAGGGTTCTCGGGCTAACTATGGCTACACCTTC,CASSQAGQGSRANYGYTF,TRBJ1-2,TRBD1,TRBV4-1,.
TGTGCCAGCAGTGAACGACTGGGATCCTATGCAACTAATGAAAAACTGTTTTTT,CASSERLGSYATNEKLFF,TRBJ1-4,.,TRBV6-1,.
TGTGCCAGCAGCTTATTACAAGGGCGACGGGAGCAGTACTTC,CASSLLQGRREQYF,TRBJ2-7,.,TRBV7-2,.
TGTGCCAGCAGTGGCCGGGACAGGGTGGGAGGCTACACCTTC,CASSGRDRVGGYTF,TRBJ1-2,TRBD1,TRBV6-1,.
TGTGCCAGCAGTTACTCCCCGGGACAGGCTCCCTATGGCTACACCTTC,CASSYSPGQAPYGYTF,TRBJ1-2,TRBD1,TRBV6-5,.
TGTGCCAGCAGCCCTTGGGACCCCGGCGCAGAGCAGTACTTC,CASSPWDPGAEQYF,TRBJ2-7,.,TRBV21-1,.
TGTGCCACTATGGATTCGGGACTAGCGGGGGGCCAAGAGACCCAGTACTTC,CATMDSGLAGGQETQYF,TRBJ2-5,TRBD2,TRBV27,.
TGTGCCAGCACGGACCAGGTGGGACAGGGGGCGCGGGAGCAGTACTTC,CASTDQVGQGAREQYF,TRBJ2-7,TRBD1,TRBV11-1,.
TGTGCCAGCAGAACCCAGGGGGGGAACACCGGGGAGCTGTTTTTT,CASRTQGGNTGELFF,TRBJ2-2,.,TRBV2,.
TGTGCCAGCACCACCCGGGGGAGGGCCGGGGAGACCCAGTACTTC,CASTTRGRAGETQYF,TRBJ2-5,TRBD2,TRBV28,.
TGTGCCTGGACCGTCGGGACACCTAACACCGGGGAGCTGTTTTTT,CAWTVGTPNTGELFF,TRBJ2-2,.,TRBV30,.
TGTGCCAGCAGCTCAAGCGGGAGGGCCTTCCTATTC,CASSSSGRAFLF,TRBJ2-7,TRBD2,TRBV7-2,.
TGTGCCAGCGGCCCCCCGGGGTTACTAGCGGGAGGCGAGCAGTACTTC,CASGPPGLLAGGEQYF,TRBJ2-7,TRBD2,TRBV28,once
TGTGCCAGTAGTGACCTGGAGCCTCAAAAAGCTTTCTTT,CASSDLEPQKAFF,TRBJ1-1,.,TRBV19,.
TGTGCCAGCAGTCAATTAGCGGGAATCTACAATGAGCAGTTCTTC,CASSQLAGIYNEQFF,TRBJ2-1,TRBD2,TRBV28,.
TGTGCCAGCAGCGTGGCCGGGGCCCTTAGCAATCAGCCCCAGCATTTT,CASSVAGALSNQPQHF,TRBJ1-5,.,TRBV9,.
TGTGCCAGCAGTTTTGGTCACGGGGGGGGTGGTCAGCCCCAGCATTTT,CASSFGHGGGGQPQHF,TRBJ1-5,.,TRBV28,once
TGCGCCAGCAGCAAGGACAGAAATGAAAAACTGTTTTTT,CASSKDRNEKLFF,TRBJ1-4,.,TRBV5-1,.
TGTGCCAGCAATATTCCAGGGGGGCCGGGAAAACTGTTTTTT,CASNIPGGPGKLFF,TRBJ1-4,TRBD1,TRBV28,.
TGTGCCAGCAGTAAACTAGTTGGTGAGCAGTTCTTC,CASSKLVGEQFF,TRBJ2-1,.,TRBV6-5,.
TGTGCCAGCAGCCTCAAAAGCACAGATACGCAGTATTTT,CASSLKSTDTQYF,TRBJ2-3,.,TRBV7-2,once
TGTGCCATCGCGGTGAGGGTCACGGAAAACATTCAGTACTTC,CAIAVRVTENIQYF,TRBJ2-4,.,TRBV28,.
TGTGCCAGCAGCCCTCGAGCTAGCGGATACACAGATACGCAGTATTTT,CASSPRASGYTDTQYF,TRBJ2-3,TRBD2,TRBV5-8,.
TGTGCCAGCAGGGGCGTGGGGAGACAAACCTACAATGAGCAGTTCTTC,CASRGVGRQTYNEQFF,TRBJ2-1,.,TRBV27,.
TGTGCCAGCAGCCGGGGGGGGACCGGGACCCAGTACTTC,CASSRGGTGTQYF,TRBJ2-5,TRBD2,TRBV28,.
TGTGCCAGCAGTTGGGACAGTAACACCGGGGAGCTGTTTTTT,CASSWDSNTGELFF,TRBJ2-2,TRBD1,TRBV28,.
TGTGCCAGCAGCCTGACAGGGGGCTGGGTAGATACGCAGTATTTT,CASSLTGGWVDTQYF,TRBJ2-3,TRBD1,TRBV11-2,once
TGTGCCAGCAGCTTAACGCCGGGAACTAATGAAAAACTGTTTTTT,CASSLTPGTNEKLFF,TRBJ1-4,.,TRBV7-3,once